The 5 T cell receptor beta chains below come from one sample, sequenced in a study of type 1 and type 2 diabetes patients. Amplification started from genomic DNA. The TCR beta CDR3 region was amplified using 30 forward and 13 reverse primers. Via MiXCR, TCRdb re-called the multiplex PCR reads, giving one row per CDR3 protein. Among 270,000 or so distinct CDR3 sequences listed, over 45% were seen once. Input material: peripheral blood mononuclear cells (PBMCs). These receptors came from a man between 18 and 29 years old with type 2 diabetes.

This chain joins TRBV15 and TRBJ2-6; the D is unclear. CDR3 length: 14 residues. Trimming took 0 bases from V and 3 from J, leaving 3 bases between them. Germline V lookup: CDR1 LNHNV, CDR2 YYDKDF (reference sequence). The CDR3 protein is CATSRDGGANVLTF. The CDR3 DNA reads TGTGCCACCAGCAGAGATGGTGGGGCCAACGTCCTGACTTTC.

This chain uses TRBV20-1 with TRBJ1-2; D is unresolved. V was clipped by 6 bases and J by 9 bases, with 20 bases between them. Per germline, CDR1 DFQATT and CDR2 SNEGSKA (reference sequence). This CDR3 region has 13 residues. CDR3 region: CSALLPPAASYTF. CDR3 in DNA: TGCAGTGCCCTCCTTCCACCCGCGGCGAGCTACACCTTC.

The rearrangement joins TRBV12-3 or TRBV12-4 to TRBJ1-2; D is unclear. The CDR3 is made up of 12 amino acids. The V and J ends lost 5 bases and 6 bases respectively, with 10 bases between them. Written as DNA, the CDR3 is TGTGCCAGCAGTGGCAGATCCCATGGCTACACCTTC. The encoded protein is CASSGRSHGYTF.

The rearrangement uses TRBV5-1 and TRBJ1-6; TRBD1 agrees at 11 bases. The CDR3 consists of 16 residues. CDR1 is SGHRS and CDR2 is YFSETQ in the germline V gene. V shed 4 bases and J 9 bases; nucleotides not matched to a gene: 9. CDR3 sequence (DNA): TGCGCCAGCAGCGATGCAACCGGGACAGGGGGTTCACCCCTCCACTTT. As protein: CASSDATGTGGSPLHF.

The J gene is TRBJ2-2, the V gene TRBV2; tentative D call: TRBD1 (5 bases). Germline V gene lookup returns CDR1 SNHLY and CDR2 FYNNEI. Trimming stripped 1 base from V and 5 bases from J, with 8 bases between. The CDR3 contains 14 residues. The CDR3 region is CASSEDGATGELFF. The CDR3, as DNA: TGTGCCAGCAGTGAAGATGGGGCGACCGGGGAGCTGTTTTTT. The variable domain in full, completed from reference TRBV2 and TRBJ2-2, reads EPEVTQTPSHQVTQMGQEVILRCVPISNHLYFYWYRQILGQKVEFLVSFYNNEISEKSEIFDDQFSVERPDGSNFTLKIRSTKLEDSAMYFCASSEDGATGELFFGEGSRLTVL.